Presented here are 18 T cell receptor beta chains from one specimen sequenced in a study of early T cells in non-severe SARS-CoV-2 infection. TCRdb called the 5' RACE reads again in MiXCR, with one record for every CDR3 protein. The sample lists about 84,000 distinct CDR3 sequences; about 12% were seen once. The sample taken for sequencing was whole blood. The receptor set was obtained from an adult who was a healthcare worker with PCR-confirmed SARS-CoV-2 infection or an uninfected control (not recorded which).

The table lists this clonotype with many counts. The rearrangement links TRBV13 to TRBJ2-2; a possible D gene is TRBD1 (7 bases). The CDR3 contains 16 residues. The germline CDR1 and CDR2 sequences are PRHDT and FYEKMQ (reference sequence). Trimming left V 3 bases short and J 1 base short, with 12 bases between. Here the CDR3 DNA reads TGTGCCAGCAGCTTGCCCAGGGGGGAGAACACCGGGGAGCTGTTTTTT. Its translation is CASSLPRGENTGELFF.

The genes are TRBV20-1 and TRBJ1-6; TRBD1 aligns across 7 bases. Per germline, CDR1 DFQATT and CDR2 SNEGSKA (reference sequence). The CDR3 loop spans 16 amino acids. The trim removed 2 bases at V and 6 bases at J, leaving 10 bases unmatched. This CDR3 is CSARNLGQAANSPLHF. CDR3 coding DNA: TGCAGTGCTAGAAACCTAGGACAGGCGGCTAATTCACCCCTCCACTTT.

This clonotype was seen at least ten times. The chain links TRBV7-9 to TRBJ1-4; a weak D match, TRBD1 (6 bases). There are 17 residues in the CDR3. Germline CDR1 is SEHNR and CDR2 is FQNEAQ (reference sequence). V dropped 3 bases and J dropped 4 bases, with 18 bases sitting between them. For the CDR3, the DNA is TGTGCCAGCAGCTTGGCCGGCAGGGGCCCCCTTAATGAAAAACTGTTTTTT. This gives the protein CASSLAGRGPLNEKLFF.

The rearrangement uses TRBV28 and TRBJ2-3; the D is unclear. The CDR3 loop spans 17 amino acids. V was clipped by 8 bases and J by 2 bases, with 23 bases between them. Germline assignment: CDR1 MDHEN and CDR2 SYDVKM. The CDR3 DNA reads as TGTGCCAGCCCACCTAGGCTGCTCGGGCTAGACACAGATACGCAGTATTTT. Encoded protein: CASPPRLLGLDTDTQYF.

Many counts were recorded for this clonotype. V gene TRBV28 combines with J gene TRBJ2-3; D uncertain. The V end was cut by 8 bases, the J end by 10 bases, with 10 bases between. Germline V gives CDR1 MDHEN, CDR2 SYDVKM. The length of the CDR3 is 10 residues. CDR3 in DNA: TGTGCCAGCGGGCTAGTGGCGCAGTATTTT. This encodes CASGLVAQYF.

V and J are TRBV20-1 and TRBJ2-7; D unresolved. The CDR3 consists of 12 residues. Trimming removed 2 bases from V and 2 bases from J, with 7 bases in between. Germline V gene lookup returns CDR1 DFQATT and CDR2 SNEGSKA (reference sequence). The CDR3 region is CSARRAAYEQYF. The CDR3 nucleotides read TGCAGTGCTAGAAGGGCAGCCTACGAGCAGTACTTC.

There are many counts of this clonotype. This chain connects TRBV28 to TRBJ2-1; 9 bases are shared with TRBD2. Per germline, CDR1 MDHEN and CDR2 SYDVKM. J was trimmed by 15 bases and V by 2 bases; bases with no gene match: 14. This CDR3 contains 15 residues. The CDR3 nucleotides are TGTGCCAGCAGTTTAGTGTCTGTACTGGGGACTAGCTGGTTCTTC. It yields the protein CASSLVSVLGTSWFF.

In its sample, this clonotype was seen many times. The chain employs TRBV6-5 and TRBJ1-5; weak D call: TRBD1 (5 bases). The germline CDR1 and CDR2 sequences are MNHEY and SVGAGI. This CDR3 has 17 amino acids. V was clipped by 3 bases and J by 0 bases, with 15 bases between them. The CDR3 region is CASSYIRDDYSNQPQHF. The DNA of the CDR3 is TGTGCCAGCAGTTATATCCGGGACGATTATAGCAATCAGCCCCAGCATTTT.

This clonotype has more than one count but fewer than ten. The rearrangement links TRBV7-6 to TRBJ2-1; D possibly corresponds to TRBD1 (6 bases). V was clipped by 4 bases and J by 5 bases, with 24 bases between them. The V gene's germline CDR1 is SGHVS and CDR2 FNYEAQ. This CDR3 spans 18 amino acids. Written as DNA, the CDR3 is TGTGCCAGCAGCTCTAACGCAACAGGGAAAGAATCCCACAATGAGCAGTTCTTC. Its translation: CASSSNATGKESHNEQFF.

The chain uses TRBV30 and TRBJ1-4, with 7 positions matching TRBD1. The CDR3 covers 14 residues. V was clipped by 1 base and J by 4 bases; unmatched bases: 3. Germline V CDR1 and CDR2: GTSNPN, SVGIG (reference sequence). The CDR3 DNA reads TGTGCCTGGAGTGAACAGGGGATTAATGAAAAACTGTTTTTT. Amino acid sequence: CAWSEQGINEKLFF.

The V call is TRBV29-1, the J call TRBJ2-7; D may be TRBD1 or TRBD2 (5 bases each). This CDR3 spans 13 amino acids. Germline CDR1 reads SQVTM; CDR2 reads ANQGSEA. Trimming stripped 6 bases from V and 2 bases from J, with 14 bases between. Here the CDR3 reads CSVRGWGPYEQYF. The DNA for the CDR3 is TGCAGCGTCCGGGGTTGGGGCCCCTACGAGCAGTACTTC.

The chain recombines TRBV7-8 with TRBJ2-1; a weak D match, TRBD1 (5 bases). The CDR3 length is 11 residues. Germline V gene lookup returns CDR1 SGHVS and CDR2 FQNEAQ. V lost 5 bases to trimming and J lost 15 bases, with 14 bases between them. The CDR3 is CASSAQAQAFF. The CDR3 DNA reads TGTGCCAGCAGCGCACAGGCGCAAGCGTTCTTC.

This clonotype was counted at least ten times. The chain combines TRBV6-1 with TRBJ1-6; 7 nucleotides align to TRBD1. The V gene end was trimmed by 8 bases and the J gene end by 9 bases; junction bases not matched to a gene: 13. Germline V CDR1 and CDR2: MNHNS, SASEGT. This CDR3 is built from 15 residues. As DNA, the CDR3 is TGTGCCAGCCTGCTAGGGGGCGGGTTTAGTTCACCCCTCCACTTT. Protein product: CASLLGGGFSSPLHF.

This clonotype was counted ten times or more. The CDR3 sequence is CASSFWGGEGSPLHF. The CDR3 DNA reads TGTGCCAGCAGCTTTTGGGGGGGCGAAGGATCACCCCTCCACTTT. The genes are TRBV7-9 and TRBJ1-6, with a tentative D call TRBD1 (6 bases). Germline V gene data show CDR1 as SEHNR and CDR2 as FQNEAQ (reference sequence). The CDR3 has 15 amino acids. V lost 3 bases and J 10 bases, leaving 16 bases between the germline ends.

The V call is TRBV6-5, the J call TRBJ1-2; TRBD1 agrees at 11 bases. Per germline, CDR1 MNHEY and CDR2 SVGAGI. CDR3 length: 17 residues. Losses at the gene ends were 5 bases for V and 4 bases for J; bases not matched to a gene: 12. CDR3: CASSHRPGTGGSYGYTF. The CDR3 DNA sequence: TGTGCCAGCAGTCACCGCCCCGGGACAGGGGGAAGCTATGGCTACACCTTC.

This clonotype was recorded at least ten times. CDR3 DNA: TGTGCCAGCAGCCACGGAACAGGGTTTACGGAAGAGACCCAGTACTTC. Translating gives CASSHGTGFTEETQYF. The chain employs TRBV7-3 and TRBJ2-5; TRBD1 is a possible D gene (6 bases). The V end was cut by 5 bases, the J end by 3 bases, with 19 bases between. Per the germline V gene, CDR1 is SGHTA and CDR2 is FQGTGA. This CDR3 is 16 amino acids long.

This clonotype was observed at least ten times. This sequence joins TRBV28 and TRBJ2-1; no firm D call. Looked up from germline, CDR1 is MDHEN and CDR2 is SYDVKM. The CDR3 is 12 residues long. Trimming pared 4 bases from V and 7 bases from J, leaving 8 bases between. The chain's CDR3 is CASSSEVNEQFF. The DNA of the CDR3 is TGTGCCAGCAGTTCCGAGGTTAATGAGCAGTTCTTC.

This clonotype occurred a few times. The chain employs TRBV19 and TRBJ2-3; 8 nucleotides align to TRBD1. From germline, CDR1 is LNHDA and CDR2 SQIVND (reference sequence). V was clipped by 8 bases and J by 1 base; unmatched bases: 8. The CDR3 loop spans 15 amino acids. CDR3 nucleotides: TGTGCCAGTTCAGGGACAGGCCCCCGCACAGATACGCAGTATTTT. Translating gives CASSGTGPRTDTQYF.